Detailed here is one T cell receptor (beta chain). No antigen is known for it. Every sample had some 100,000 of its TCR templates assayed. This table comes from immunoSEQ multiplex PCR, and its TCRdb copy is limited to in-frame clones, with some not included. This sample yields 95,000 to 130,000 clones, of which approximately 94% are seen a single time; roughly 1.5% belongs to the top ten. This specimen belongs to a study of siplizumab effects on memory and regulatory T cells. J gave up 1 base and V 1 base, and 9 bases lay outside the gene matches. There are 18 residues in the CDR3. Germline V gene sequence: CDR1 MNHEY, CDR2 SMNVEV (reference sequence). Findings of the study overall: There was no confirmation of the suppressive function of proliferating Tregs from siplizumab cultures. Just a small share of alloreactive clones was traced back to unstimulated subsets. Many proliferating CD4+ or CD8+ clones remained unclassified. Roughly 75-96% of them could not be assigned either a naive or a memory phenotype.

The clonotype comes from a human donor in good health. The J gene is TRBJ1-5, the V gene TRBV27; 8 bases fit TRBD1. Material: non-Treg CD4+ T cells sorted from blood. The DNA of the CDR3 is TGTGCCAGCAGTTTATGGGGACAGGCTTCCAGGAGCAATCAGCCCCAGCATTTT. Its protein product is CASSLWGQASRSNQPQHF.